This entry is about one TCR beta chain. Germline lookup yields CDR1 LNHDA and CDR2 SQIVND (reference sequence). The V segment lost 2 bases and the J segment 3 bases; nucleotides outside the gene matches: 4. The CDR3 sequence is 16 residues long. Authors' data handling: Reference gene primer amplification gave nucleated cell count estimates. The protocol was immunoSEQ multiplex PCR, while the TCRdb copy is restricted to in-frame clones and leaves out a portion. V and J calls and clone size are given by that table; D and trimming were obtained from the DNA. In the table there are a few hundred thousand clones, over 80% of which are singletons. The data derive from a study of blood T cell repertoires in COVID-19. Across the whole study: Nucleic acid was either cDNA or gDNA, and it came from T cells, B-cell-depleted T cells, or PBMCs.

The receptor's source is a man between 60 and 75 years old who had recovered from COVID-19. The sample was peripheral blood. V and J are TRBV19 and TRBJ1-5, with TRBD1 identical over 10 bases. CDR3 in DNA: TGTGCCAGTAGTATACTCGGGACAGGGGTCAATCAGCCCCAGCATTTT. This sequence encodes CASSILGTGVNQPQHF. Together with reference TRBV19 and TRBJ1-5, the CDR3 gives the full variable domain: DGGITQSPKYLFRKEGQNVTLSCEQNLNHDAMYWYRQDPGQGLRLIYYSQIVNDFQKGDIAEGYSVSREKKESFPLTVTSAQKNPTAFYLCASSILGTGVNQPQHFGDGTRLSIL.